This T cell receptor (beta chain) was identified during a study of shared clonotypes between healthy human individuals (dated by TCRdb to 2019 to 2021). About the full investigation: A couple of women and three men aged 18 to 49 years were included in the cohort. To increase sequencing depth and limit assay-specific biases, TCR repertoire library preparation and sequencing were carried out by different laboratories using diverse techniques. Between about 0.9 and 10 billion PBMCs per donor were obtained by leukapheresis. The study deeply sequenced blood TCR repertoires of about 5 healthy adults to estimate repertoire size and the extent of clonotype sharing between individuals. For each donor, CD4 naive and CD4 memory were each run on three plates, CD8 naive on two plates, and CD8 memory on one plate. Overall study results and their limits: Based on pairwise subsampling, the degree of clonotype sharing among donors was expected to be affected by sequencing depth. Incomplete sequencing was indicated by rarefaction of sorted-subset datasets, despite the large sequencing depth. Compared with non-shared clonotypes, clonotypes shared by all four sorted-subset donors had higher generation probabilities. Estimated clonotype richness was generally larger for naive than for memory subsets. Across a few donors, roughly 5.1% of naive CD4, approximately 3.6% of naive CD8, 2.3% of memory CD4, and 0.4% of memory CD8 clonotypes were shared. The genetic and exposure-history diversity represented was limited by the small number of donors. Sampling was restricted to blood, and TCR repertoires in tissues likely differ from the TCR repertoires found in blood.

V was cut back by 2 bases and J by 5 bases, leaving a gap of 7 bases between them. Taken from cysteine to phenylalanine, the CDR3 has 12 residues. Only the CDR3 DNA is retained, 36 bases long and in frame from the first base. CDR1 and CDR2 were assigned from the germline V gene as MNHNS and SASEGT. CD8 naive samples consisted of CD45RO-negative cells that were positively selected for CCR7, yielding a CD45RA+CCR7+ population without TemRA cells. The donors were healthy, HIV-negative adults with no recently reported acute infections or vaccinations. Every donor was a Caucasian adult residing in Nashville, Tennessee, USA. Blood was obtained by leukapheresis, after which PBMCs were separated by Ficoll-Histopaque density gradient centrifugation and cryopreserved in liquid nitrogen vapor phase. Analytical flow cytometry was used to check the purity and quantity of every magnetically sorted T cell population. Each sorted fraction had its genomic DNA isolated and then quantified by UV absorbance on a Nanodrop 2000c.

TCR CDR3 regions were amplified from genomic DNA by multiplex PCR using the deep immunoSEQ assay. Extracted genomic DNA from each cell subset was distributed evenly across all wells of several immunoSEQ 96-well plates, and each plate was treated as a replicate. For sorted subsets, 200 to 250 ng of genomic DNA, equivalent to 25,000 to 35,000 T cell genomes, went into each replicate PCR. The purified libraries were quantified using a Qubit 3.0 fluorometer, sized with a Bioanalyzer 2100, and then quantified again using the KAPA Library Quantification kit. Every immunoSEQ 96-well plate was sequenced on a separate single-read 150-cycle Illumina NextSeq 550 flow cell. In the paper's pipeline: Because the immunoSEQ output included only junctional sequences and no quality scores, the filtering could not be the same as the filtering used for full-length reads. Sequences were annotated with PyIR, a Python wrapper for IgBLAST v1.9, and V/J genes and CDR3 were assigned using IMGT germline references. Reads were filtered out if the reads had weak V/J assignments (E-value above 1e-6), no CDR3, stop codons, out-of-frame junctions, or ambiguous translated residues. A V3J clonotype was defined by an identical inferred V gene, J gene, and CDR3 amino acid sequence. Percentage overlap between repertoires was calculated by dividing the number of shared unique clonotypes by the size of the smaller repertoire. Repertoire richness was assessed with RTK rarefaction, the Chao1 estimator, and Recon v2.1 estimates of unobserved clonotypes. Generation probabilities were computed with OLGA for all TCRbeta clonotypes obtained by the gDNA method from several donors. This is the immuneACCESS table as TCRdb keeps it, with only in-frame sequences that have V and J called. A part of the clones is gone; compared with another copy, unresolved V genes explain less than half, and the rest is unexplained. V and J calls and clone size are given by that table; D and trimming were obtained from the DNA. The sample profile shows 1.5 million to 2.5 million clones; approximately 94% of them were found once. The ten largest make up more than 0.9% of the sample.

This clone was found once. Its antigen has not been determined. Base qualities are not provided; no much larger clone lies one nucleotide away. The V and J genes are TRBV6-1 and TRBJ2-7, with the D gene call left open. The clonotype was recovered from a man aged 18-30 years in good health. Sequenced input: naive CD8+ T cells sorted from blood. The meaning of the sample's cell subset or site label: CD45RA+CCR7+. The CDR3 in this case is CASSENWDEQYF. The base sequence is TGTGCCAGCAGTGAAAACTGGGACGAGCAGTACTTC.